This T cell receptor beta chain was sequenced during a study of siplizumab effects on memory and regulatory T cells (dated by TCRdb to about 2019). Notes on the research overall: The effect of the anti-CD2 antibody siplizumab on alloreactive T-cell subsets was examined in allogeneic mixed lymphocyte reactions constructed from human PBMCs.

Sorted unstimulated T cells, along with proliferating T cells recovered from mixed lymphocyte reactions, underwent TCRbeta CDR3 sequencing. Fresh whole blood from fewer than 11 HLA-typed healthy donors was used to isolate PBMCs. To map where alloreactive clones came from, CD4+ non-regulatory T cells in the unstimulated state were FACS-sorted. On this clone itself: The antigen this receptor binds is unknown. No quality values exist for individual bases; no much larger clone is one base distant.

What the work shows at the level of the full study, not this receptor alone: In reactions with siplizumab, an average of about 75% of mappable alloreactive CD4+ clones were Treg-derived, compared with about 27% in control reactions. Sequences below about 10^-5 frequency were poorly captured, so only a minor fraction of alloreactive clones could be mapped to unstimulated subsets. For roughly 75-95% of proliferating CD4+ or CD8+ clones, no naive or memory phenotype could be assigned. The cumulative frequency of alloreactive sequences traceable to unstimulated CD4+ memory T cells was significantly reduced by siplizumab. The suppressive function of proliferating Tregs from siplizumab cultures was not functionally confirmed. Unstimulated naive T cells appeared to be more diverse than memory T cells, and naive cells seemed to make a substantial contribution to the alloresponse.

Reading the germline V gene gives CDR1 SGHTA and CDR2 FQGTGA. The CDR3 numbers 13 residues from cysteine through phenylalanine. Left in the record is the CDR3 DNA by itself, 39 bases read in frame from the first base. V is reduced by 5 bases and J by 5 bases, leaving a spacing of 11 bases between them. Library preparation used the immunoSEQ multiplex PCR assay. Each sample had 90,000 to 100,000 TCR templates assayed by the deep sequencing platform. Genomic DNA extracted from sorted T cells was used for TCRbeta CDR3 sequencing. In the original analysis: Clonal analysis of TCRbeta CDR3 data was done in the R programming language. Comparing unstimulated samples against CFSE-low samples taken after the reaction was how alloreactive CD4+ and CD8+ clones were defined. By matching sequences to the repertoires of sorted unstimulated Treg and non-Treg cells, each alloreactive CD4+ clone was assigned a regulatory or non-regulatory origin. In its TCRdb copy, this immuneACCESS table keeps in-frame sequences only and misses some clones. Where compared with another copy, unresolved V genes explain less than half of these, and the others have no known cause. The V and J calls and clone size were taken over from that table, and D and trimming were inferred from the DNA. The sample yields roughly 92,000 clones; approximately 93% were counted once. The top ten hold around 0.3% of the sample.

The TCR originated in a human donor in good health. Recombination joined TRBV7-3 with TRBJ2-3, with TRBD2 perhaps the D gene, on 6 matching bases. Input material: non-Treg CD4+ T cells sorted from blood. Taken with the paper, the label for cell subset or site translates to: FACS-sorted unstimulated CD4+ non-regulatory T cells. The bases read TGTGCCAGCAGCCCCCAGGGAGGAGATACGCAGTATTTT. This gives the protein CASSPQGGDTQYF.